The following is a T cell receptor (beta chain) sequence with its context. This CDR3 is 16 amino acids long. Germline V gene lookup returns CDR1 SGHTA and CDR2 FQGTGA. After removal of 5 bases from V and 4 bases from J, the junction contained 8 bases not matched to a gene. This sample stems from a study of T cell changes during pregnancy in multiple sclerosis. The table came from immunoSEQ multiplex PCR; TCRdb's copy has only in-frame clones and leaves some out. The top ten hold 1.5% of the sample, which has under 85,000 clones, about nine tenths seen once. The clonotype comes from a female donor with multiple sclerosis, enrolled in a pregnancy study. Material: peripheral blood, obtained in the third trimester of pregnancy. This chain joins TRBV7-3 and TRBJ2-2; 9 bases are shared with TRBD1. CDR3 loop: CASSATGGVGTGELFF. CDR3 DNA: TGTGCCAGCAGCGCAACAGGGGGCGTCGGCACCGGGGAGCTGTTTTTT.